Below are 13 T cell receptor beta chains sequenced from a single sample in a study of CD8 T cells in Susac syndrome. Random hexamers primed reverse transcription of 0.5 to 1 ug RNA. Each CDR3 protein is one row after TCRdb ran MiXCR on the immunoSEQ multiplex PCR reads. The repertoire holds fewer than 150,000 distinct CDR3 sequences, with over 90% as singletons. Input material: CD4+ T cells from PBMCs. All receptors derive from a human donor in good health.

This chain links TRBV3-1 with TRBJ2-7; weak D call: TRBD2 (5 bases). Germline V gives CDR1 LGHDT, CDR2 YNNKEL (reference sequence). V lost 2 bases, J lost 0 bases, and 17 bases lay in between. CDR3 length: 17 amino acids. As DNA, the CDR3 is TGTGCCAGCAGCCAATTCCTCCAGAAACGGGACTCCTACGAGCAGTACTTC. As protein: CASSQFLQKRDSYEQYF.

This chain uses TRBV4-1 with TRBJ2-1; 9 positions match TRBD2. The CDR3 is 17 amino acids. J was trimmed by 7 bases and V by 0 bases; bases with no gene match: 10. CDR1 and CDR2 from the germline V gene are MGHRA and YSYEKL. CDR3 region: CASSQEGPSGIRNEQFF. The CDR3 coding sequence is TGCGCCAGCAGCCAAGAAGGACCTAGCGGGATAAGGAATGAGCAGTTCTTC.

The chain links TRBV2 to TRBJ2-5; 7 bases fit TRBD2. Germline-derived CDR1 and CDR2 are SNHLY and FYNNEI. CDR3 length equals 15 residues. After removal of 7 bases from V and 5 bases from J, the junction contained 13 bases not matched to a gene. The CDR3 bases are TGTGCCAGCACCGGTCTGGCGGGAGCCGGGGAGACCCAGTACTTC. Amino acid sequence: CASTGLAGAGETQYF.

The chain links TRBV18 to TRBJ2-7; D remains ambiguous. Germline V gene data show CDR1 as KGHSH and CDR2 as LQKENI. CDR3 size: 13 residues. V was shortened by 5 bases and J by 1 base, with 9 bases between the two germline ends. In nucleotides, the CDR3 is TGTGCCAGCTCAAGGACCAAATCCTACGAGCAGTACTTC. It codes for CASSRTKSYEQYF.

V is TRBV28 and J is TRBJ2-5, with no clear D. Looked up from germline, CDR1 is MDHEN and CDR2 is SYDVKM. This CDR3 contains 14 residues. Trimming removed 2 bases at V and 1 base at J, with 8 bases between. CDR3 nucleotides: TGTGCCAGCAGTTTAGGTCCAGCCCAAGAGACCCAGTACTTC. Its protein is CASSLGPAQETQYF. The variable domain in full, with the rest retrieved from reference TRBV28 and TRBJ2-5, is DVKVTQSSRYLVKRTGEKVFLECVQDMDHENMFWYRQDPGLGLRLIYFSYDVKMKEKGDIPEGYSVSREKKERFSLILESASTNQTSMYLCASSLGPAQETQYFGPGTRLLVL.

The genes are TRBV7-9 and TRBJ2-7; the match to TRBD1 covers 8 bases. Unmatched junction bases numbered 11, after V lost 5 bases and J lost 5 bases. The length of the CDR3 is 15 residues. Germline V gene lookup returns CDR1 SEHNR and CDR2 FQNEAQ (reference sequence). The CDR3: CASSPWTGMIDEQYF. CDR3 sequence (DNA): TGTGCCAGCAGCCCGTGGACAGGGATGATAGACGAGCAGTACTTC.

V and J are TRBV7-8 and TRBJ2-1, with 10 bases fitting TRBD2. The V gene end was trimmed by 5 bases and the J gene end by 8 bases; junction bases not matched to a gene: 12. Germline V gene data show CDR1 as SGHVS and CDR2 as FQNEAQ. The CDR3 has 16 residues. The CDR3 region has the DNA TGTGCCAGCAGCCCACCCACTAGCGGGATACGTCATGAGCAGTTCTTC. Its protein product is CASSPPTSGIRHEQFF.

The chain recombines TRBV15 with TRBJ1-4, with 7 bases matching TRBD1. Trimming at V came to 0 bases and at J to 4 bases, leaving 5 bases not matched to a gene. This CDR3 region has 16 residues. Germline V CDR1 and CDR2: LNHNV, YYDKDF (reference sequence). The CDR3 DNA is TGTGCCACCAGCAGAGATGGACAGGTGATTAATGAAAAACTGTTTTTT. This codes for CATSRDGQVINEKLFF. The full variable domain, rest sourced from reference TRBV15 and TRBJ1-4, is DAMVIQNPRYQVTQFGKPVTLSCSQTLNHNVMYWYQQKSSQAPKLLFHYYDKDFNNEADTPDNFQSRRPNTSFCFLDIRSPGLGDTAMYLCATSRDGQVINEKLFFGSGTQLSVL.

The genes are TRBV12-3 or TRBV12-4 and TRBJ2-1; either TRBD1 or TRBD2 may supply D (6 bases each). Deletions cut 7 bases from V and 9 bases from J, with 16 bases between. This CDR3 is 13 amino acids long. CDR3 sequence reads: CASTLGGKAEQFF. CDR3 in DNA: TGTGCCAGCACCCTGGGGGGCAAGGCTGAGCAGTTCTTC.

The chain links TRBV27 to TRBJ2-1, with a tentative D call TRBD2 (6 bases). The CDR3 contains 13 residues. V was cut by 2 bases and J by 9 bases, with 11 bases left in between. Per germline, CDR1 MNHEY and CDR2 SMNVEV (reference sequence). CDR3 sequence (DNA): TGTGCCAGCAGTTTACGGGAGTATAGTGAGCAGTTCTTC. The encoded protein is CASSLREYSEQFF.

V gene TRBV12-3 or TRBV12-4 combines with J gene TRBJ1-2; 7 bases match TRBD1. V was pared by 6 bases and J by 8 bases, with 9 bases of the junction left unmatched. The CDR3 length is 13 residues. CDR3 coding DNA: TGTGCCAGCAGGGCCGGGACAGCCGGGGGCTACACCTTC. It translates to CASRAGTAGGYTF.

The chain carries TRBV11-2 and TRBJ2-7; D gene unclear. CDR3 length: 14 amino acids. Trimming shortened V by 0 bases and J by 1 base, and 7 bases separated the two germline ends. The germline CDR1 and CDR2 sequences are SGHAT and FQNNGV. The chain's CDR3 is CASSLEVFSYEQYF. CDR3 in DNA: TGTGCCAGCAGCTTAGAAGTGTTTTCCTACGAGCAGTACTTC. Full variable domain (missing parts from reference TRBV11-2 and TRBJ2-7): EAGVAQSPRYKIIEKRQSVAFWCNPISGHATLYWYQQILGQGPKLLIQFQNNGVVDDSQLPKDRFSAERLKGVDSTLKIQPAKLEDSAVYLCASSLEVFSYEQYFGPGTRLTVT.

This chain connects TRBV27 to TRBJ2-3; tentative D call: TRBD1 (5 bases). This CDR3 has 12 amino acids. Germline loops: CDR1 MNHEY, CDR2 SMNVEV (reference sequence). Trimming took 4 bases from V and 4 from J, leaving 6 bases between them. CDR3 coding DNA: TGTGCCAGCAGTTCCAGGGCAGATACGCAGTATTTT. This translates into CASSSRADTQYF.